This entry concerns a single T cell receptor beta chain. Its target is unknown. Only in-frame clones appear in the TCRdb table, and some are missing; sequencing was by immunoSEQ multiplex PCR. The sample records about 1 million clones, more than 60% being singletons. The data stem from a study of shared clonotypes between healthy human individuals. All donors qualified as healthy HIV-negative adults and had experienced no recent acute infections or vaccinations. General study results and limits: Sharing across a handful of donors was seen in 4% to 5.5% of naive CD4 clonotypes. Only a few donors were included, so the genetic and exposure-history diversity represented was limited.

CDR1 and CDR2 (germline): SGHTA, FQGTGA. The J segment lost 8 bases and the V segment lost 5 bases, leaving 7 bases of the junction unmatched. This CDR3 is built from 14 residues. This TCR was recovered from a man aged 18-30 years in good health. J is TRBJ2-4 and V is TRBV7-3; TRBD2 matches at 9 bases. Sample: memory CD4+ T cells sorted from blood. Subset defined: CD45RA-negative fraction. The CDR3 is CASSPGTSRDIQYF. The CDR3 DNA is TGTGCCAGCAGCCCCGGGACTAGCCGAGACATTCAGTACTTC.